This T cell receptor (beta chain) emerged from a study of shared clonotypes between healthy human individuals. Overall study: For every donor, three CD4 naive, three CD4 memory, two CD8 naive and one CD8 memory plates were used.

CDR1 is LNHDA, CDR2 SQIVND, per germline (reference sequence). The CDR3 totals 15 residues. The junction had 10 bases not matched to a gene; V was cut back by 6 bases and J by 7 bases. Libraries were prepared by immunoSEQ multiplex PCR; TCRdb keeps only in-frame clonotypes and omits some of them. The sample lists under 850,000 clones, about two thirds seen once, with more than 1.5% in the top ten. This chain uses TRBV19 with TRBJ1-5, with TRBD1 matching over 9 bases. Sequencing used memory CD4+ T cells sorted from blood. As for subset: CD45RA-negative fraction. The origin of this receptor is a woman aged 30 to 39 in good health. CDR3 in amino acids: CASRRGTGKGQPQHF. DNA for the CDR3: TGTGCCAGTAGGAGAGGGACAGGGAAGGGACAGCCCCAGCATTTT.